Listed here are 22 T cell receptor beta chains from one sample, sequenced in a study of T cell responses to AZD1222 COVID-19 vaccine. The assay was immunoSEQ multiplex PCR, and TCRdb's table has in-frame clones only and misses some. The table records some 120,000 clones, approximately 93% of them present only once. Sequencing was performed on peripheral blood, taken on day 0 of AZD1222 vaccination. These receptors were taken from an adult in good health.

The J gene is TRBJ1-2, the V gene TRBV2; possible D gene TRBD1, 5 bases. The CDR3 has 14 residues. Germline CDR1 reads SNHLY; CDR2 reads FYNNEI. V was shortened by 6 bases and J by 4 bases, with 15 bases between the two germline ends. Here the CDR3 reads CASRDDKGTYGYTF. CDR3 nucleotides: TGTGCCAGCAGAGACGACAAGGGGACCTATGGCTACACCTTC.

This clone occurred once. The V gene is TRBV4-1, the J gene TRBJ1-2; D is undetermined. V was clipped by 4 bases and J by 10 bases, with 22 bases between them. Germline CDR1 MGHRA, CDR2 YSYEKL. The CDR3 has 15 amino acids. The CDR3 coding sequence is TGCGCCAGCAGCCTCCTAGAAACCTCGGAATCAGCCTACACCTTC. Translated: CASSLLETSESAYTF.

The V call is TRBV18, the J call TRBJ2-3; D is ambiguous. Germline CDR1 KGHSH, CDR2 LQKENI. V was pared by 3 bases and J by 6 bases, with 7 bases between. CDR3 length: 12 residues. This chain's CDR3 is CASSPERDTQYF. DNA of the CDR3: TGTGCCAGCTCACCGGAAAGGGATACGCAGTATTTT.

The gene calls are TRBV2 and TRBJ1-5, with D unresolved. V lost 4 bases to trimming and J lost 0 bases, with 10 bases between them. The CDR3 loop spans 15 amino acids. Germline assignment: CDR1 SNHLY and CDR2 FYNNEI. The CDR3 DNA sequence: TGTGCCAGCAGTGCCCGGCAGAATAGCAATCAGCCCCAGCATTTT. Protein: CASSARQNSNQPQHF.

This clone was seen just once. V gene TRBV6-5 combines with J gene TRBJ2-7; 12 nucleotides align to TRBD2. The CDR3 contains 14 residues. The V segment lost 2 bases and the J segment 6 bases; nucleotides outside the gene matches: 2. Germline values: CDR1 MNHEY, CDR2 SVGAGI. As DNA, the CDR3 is TGTGCCAGCAGTTACAAACTAGCGGGAGGCGAGCAGTACTTC. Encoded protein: CASSYKLAGGEQYF.

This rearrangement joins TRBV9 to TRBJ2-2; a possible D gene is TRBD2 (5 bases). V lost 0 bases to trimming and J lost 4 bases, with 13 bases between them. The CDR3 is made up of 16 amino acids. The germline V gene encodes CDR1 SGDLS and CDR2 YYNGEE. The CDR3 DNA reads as TGTGCCAGCAGCGTAGTTTCAAGCGGAGGCACCGGGGAGCTGTTTTTT. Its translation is CASSVVSSGGTGELFF.

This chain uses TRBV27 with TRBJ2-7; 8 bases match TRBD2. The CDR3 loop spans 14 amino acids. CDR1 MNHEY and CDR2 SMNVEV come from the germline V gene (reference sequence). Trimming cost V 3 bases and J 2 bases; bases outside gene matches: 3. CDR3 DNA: TGTGCCAGCAGTTTGTTAGCGGGAACCTACGAGCAGTACTTC. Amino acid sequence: CASSLLAGTYEQYF.

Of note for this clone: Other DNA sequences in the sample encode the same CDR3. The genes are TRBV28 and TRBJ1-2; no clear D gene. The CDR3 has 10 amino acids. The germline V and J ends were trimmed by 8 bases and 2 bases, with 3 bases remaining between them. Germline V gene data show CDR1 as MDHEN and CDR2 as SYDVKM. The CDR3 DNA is TGTGCCAGCGGGAACTATGGCTACACCTTC. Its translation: CASGNYGYTF.

CDR3 nucleotides: TGCGCCAGCAGCCAAAAAGGGTACACAGATACGCAGTATTTT. It specifies CASSQKGYTDTQYF. The chain recombines TRBV4-1 with TRBJ2-3; D is uncertain. Germline assignment: CDR1 MGHRA and CDR2 YSYEKL. This CDR3 region has 14 residues. The V end lost 2 bases, the J end lost 2 bases, and 8 bases lay between the germline ends.

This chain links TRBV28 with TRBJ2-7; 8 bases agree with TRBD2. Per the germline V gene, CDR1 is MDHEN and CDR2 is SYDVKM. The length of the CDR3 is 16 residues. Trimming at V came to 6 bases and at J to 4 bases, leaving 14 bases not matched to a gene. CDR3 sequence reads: CASSPPRGGRSYEQYF. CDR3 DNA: TGTGCCAGCAGCCCTCCGCGGGGCGGGAGGTCATACGAGCAGTACTTC.

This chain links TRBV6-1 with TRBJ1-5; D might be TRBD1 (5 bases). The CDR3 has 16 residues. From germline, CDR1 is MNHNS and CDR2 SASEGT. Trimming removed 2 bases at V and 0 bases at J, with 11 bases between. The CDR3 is CASSELTGDSNQPQHF. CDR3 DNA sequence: TGTGCCAGCAGTGAATTAACAGGTGATAGCAATCAGCCCCAGCATTTT.

In nucleotides, the CDR3 is TGCAGTGCTGGTAACACAGATACGCAGTATTTT. Translating it yields CSAGNTDTQYF. The chain is built from TRBV20-1 and TRBJ2-3; the D is unclear. This CDR3 contains 11 residues. Trimming left V 5 bases short and J 2 bases short, with 5 bases between. The germline V gene encodes CDR1 DFQATT and CDR2 SNEGSKA (reference sequence).

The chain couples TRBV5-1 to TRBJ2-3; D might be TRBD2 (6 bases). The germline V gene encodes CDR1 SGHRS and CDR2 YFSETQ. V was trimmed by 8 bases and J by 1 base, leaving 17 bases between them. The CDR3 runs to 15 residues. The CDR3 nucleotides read TGCGCCAGTCGGAGTTTGGGGGAGGGCACAGATACGCAGTATTTT. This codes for CASRSLGEGTDTQYF.

CDR3 sequence (DNA): TGTGCCAGCAGTTACTCCCAGCTCCCCAATGAGCAGTTCTTC. It specifies CASSYSQLPNEQFF. V and J are TRBV6-2 or TRBV6-3 and TRBJ2-1; no clear D gene. The CDR3 is 14 amino acids. The V and J ends lost 0 bases and 6 bases respectively, with 9 bases between them. Germline V gives CDR1 MNHEY, CDR2 SVGEGT.

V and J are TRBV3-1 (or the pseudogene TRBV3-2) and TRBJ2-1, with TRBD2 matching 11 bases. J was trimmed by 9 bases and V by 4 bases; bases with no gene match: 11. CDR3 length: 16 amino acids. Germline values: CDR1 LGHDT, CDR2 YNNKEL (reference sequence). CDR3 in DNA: TGTGCCAGCAGCCTTTGGACTAGCGGGTATCTAATTGAGCAGTTCTTC. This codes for CASSLWTSGYLIEQFF.

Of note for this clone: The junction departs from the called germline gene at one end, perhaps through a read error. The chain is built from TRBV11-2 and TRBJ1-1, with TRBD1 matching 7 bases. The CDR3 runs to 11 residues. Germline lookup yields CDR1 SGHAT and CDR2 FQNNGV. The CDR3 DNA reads TGTGCCAGCAGCTCCTACAGGGGCTTAATTTTT. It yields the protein CASSSYRGLIF.

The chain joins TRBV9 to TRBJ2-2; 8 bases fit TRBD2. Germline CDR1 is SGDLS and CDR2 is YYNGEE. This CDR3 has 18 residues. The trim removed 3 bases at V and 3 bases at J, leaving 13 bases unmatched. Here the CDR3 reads CASSASPPGLGYTGELFF. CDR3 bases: TGTGCCAGCAGCGCCTCCCCTCCGGGACTAGGCTACACCGGGGAGCTGTTTTTT. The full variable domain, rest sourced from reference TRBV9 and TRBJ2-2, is DSGVTQTPKHLITATGQRVTLRCSPRSGDLSVYWYQQSLDQGLQFLIQYYNGEERAKGNILERFSAQQFPDLHSELNLSSLELGDSALYFCASSASPPGLGYTGELFFGEGSRLTVL.

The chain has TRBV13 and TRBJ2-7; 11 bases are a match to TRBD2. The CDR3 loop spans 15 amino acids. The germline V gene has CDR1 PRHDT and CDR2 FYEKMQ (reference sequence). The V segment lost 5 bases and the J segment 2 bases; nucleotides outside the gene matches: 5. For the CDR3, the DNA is TGTGCCAGCAGCGAGGGGACTAGCGGACCCTACGAGCAGTACTTC. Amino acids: CASSEGTSGPYEQYF.

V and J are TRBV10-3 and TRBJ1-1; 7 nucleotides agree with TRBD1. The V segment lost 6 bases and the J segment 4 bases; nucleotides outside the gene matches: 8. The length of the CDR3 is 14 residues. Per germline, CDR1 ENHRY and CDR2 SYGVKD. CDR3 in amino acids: CAIRGTAFGTEAFF. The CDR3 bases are TGTGCCATCAGGGGGACAGCTTTTGGCACTGAAGCTTTCTTT.

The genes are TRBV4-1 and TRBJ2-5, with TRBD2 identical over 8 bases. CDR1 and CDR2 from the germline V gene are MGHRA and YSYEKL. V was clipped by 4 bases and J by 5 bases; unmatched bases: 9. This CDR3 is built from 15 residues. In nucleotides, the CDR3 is TGCGCCAGCAGCCCGATCCGCGGGAGGCGGGAGACCCAGTACTTC. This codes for CASSPIRGRRETQYF.

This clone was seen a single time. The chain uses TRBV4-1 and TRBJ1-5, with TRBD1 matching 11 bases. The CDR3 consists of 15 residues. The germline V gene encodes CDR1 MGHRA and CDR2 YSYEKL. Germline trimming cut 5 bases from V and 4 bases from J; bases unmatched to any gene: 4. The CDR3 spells CASSVRDRGNQPQHF. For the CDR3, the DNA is TGCGCCAGCAGCGTCCGGGACAGGGGGAATCAGCCCCAGCATTTT.

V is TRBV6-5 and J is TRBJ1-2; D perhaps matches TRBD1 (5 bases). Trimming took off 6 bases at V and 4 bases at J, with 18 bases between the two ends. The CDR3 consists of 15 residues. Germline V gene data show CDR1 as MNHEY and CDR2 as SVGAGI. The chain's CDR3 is CASRLDGRVTYGYTF. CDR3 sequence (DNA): TGTGCCAGCAGGCTCGACGGCAGGGTCACCTATGGCTACACCTTC.